Listed below are T cell receptor beta chains from one sample, sequenced in a study of regulatory T cells in long-lasting Graves disease. TCRdb re-analysed the multiplex PCR reads in MiXCR, keeping a single row per CDR3 protein. The data contain some 600,000 distinct CDR3 sequences, about 16% of them singletons. These same records also appear under a second study, on T cells in Graves' hyperthyroidism and ophthalmopathy.

Sequenced material: peripheral blood mononuclear cells (PBMCs), taken at new diagnosis, from a patient treated with antithyroid drugs. These receptors were taken from a man aged 18 to 30 with Graves disease. Both conserved end residues are part of each CDR3. D genes are given only for firm matches. Only some rows state a clone size, as once, few, many or a class for expanded clones.

j_gene: TRBJ1-2
v_gene: TRBV29-1
abundance: few
d_gene: .
CDR3aa: CSVPGHLNGGGYTF
CDR3nt: TGCAGCGTACCGGGACATTTAAACGGAGGTGGCTACACCTTC

j_gene: TRBJ1-1
v_gene: TRBV2
abundance: .
d_gene: .
CDR3aa: CASSGSRGQAFF
CDR3nt: TGTGCCAGCAGTGGAAGCAGGGGCCAAGCTTTCTTT

j_gene: TRBJ2-6
v_gene: TRBV4-3
abundance: few
d_gene: .
CDR3aa: CASSRYEITGANVLTF
CDR3nt: TGCGCCAGCAGCCGGTACGAGATTACTGGGGCCAACGTCCTGACTTTC

j_gene: TRBJ2-7
v_gene: TRBV12-3/TRBV12-4
abundance: many
d_gene: TRBD2
CDR3aa: CASRLAGQYYEQYF
CDR3nt: TGTGCCAGCAGACTAGCGGGTCAATACTACGAGCAGTACTTC

j_gene: TRBJ2-7
v_gene: TRBV5-1
abundance: .
d_gene: .
CDR3aa: CASTPSYEQYF
CDR3nt: TGCGCCAGCACCCCCTCCTACGAGCAGTACTTC

j_gene: TRBJ2-1
v_gene: TRBV28
abundance: many
d_gene: TRBD1
CDR3aa: CASRGQLDTEQFF
CDR3nt: TGTGCCAGCAGGGGACAGTTGGATACTGAGCAGTTCTTC

j_gene: TRBJ1-1
v_gene: TRBV3-1
abundance: many
d_gene: .
CDR3aa: CASSPPLANTEAFF
CDR3nt: TGTGCCAGCAGCCCCCCCCTAGCGAACACTGAAGCTTTCTTT

j_gene: TRBJ2-3
v_gene: TRBV27
abundance: once
d_gene: .
CDR3aa: CASSLPAGPSTDTQYF
CDR3nt: TGTGCCAGCAGTTTACCGGCGGGACCGAGCACAGATACGCAGTATTTT

j_gene: TRBJ2-7
v_gene: TRBV5-1
abundance: few
d_gene: .
CDR3aa: CASSLGGSGSVYEQYF
CDR3nt: TGTGCCAGCAGCTTGGGGGGTAGCGGAAGTGTTTACGAGCAGTACTTC

j_gene: TRBJ2-3
v_gene: TRBV20-1
abundance: few
d_gene: .
CDR3aa: CSAEPSGLSLTDTQYF
CDR3nt: TGCAGTGCTGAACCCTCGGGACTTTCCCTCACAGATACGCAGTATTTT

j_gene: TRBJ2-2
v_gene: TRBV19
abundance: .
d_gene: TRBD2
CDR3aa: CASSIGALAGAITGELFF
CDR3nt: TGTGCCAGTAGTATCGGGGCTCTAGCGGGAGCGATCACCGGGGAGCTGTTTTTT

j_gene: TRBJ1-4
v_gene: TRBV11-2
abundance: many
d_gene: .
CDR3aa: CASSYRIEGEKLFF
CDR3nt: TGTGCCAGCAGTTATAGAATTGAAGGAGAAAAACTGTTTTTT

j_gene: TRBJ2-2
v_gene: TRBV5-6
abundance: few
d_gene: .
CDR3aa: CASSLVGLAGINTGELFF
CDR3nt: TGTGCCAGCAGCTTGGTAGGTCTAGCCGGGATAAACACCGGGGAGCTGTTTTTT

j_gene: TRBJ2-1
v_gene: TRBV11-2
abundance: many
d_gene: .
CDR3aa: CASSPRENGNEQFF
CDR3nt: TGTGCCAGCAGCCCACGGGAGAACGGCAATGAGCAGTTCTTC

j_gene: TRBJ2-3
v_gene: TRBV6-2/TRBV6-3
abundance: .
d_gene: TRBD2
CDR3aa: CASSGGSGRAGFWTDTQYF
CDR3nt: TGTGCCAGCAGTGGGGGTAGCGGGAGGGCCGGATTTTGGACAGATACGCAGTATTTT

j_gene: TRBJ2-7
v_gene: TRBV7-9
abundance: many
d_gene: TRBD2
CDR3aa: CASSATGTSQGEQYF
CDR3nt: TGTGCCAGCAGTGCAACCGGGACTAGCCAAGGCGAGCAGTACTTC

j_gene: TRBJ2-5
v_gene: TRBV14
abundance: .
d_gene: .
CDR3aa: CASSHPLGRYGQETQYF
CDR3nt: TGTGCCAGCAGCCATCCTCTGGGGAGATACGGCCAAGAGACCCAGTACTTC

j_gene: TRBJ2-7
v_gene: TRBV20-1
abundance: many
d_gene: .
CDR3aa: CSAPGGGWASNEQYF
CDR3nt: TGCAGTGCTCCCGGGGGCGGTTGGGCATCCAACGAGCAGTACTTC

j_gene: TRBJ2-5
v_gene: TRBV20-1
abundance: few
d_gene: .
CDR3aa: CSAREEGRGETQYF
CDR3nt: TGCAGTGCTAGAGAAGAGGGTCGCGGTGAGACCCAGTACTTC

j_gene: TRBJ1-1
v_gene: TRBV12-3/TRBV12-4
abundance: many
d_gene: TRBD1
CDR3aa: CASSTQTGGTEAFF
CDR3nt: TGTGCCAGCAGTACCCAGACAGGGGGAACTGAAGCTTTCTTT

j_gene: TRBJ1-6
v_gene: TRBV20-1
abundance: few
d_gene: TRBD1
CDR3aa: CSARERTGDSPLHF
CDR3nt: TGCAGTGCTAGAGAAAGGACAGGTGATTCACCCCTCCACTTT

j_gene: TRBJ1-1
v_gene: TRBV7-9
abundance: many
d_gene: TRBD1
CDR3aa: CASRSGQGANTEAFF
CDR3nt: TGTGCCAGCAGATCGGGACAGGGGGCCAACACTGAAGCTTTCTTT

j_gene: TRBJ1-4
v_gene: TRBV12-3/TRBV12-4
abundance: .
d_gene: TRBD1
CDR3aa: CASSPRRGTGQEKLFF
CDR3nt: TGTGCCAGCAGCCCTCGTCGGGGGACAGGTCAGGAAAAACTGTTTTTT

j_gene: TRBJ1-5
v_gene: TRBV12-3/TRBV12-4
abundance: many
d_gene: .
CDR3aa: CASSYGFGNQPQHF
CDR3nt: TGTGCCAGCAGTTATGGGTTTGGCAATCAGCCCCAGCATTTT

j_gene: TRBJ1-2
v_gene: TRBV29-1
abundance: few
d_gene: .
CDR3aa: CSVGARVDYGYTF
CDR3nt: TGCAGCGTGGGGGCGCGGGTGGACTATGGCTACACCTTC

j_gene: TRBJ2-7
v_gene: TRBV7-7
abundance: many
d_gene: TRBD1
CDR3aa: CASSRGTGTEQYF
CDR3nt: TGTGCTAGCAGCAGGGGGACGGGCACGGAGCAGTACTTC

j_gene: TRBJ2-1
v_gene: TRBV7-9
abundance: .
d_gene: TRBD2
CDR3aa: CASSVGLAGSSYNEQFF
CDR3nt: TGTGCCAGCAGCGTCGGACTAGCGGGATCGTCCTACAATGAGCAGTTCTTC

j_gene: TRBJ2-2
v_gene: TRBV6-1
abundance: .
d_gene: TRBD2
CDR3aa: CASSVAGRTGELFF
CDR3nt: TGTGCCAGCAGTGTAGCGGGACGAACCGGGGAGCTGTTTTTT

j_gene: TRBJ2-5
v_gene: TRBV28
abundance: many
d_gene: .
CDR3aa: CASMRGDQETQYF
CDR3nt: TGTGCCAGCATGAGGGGGGACCAAGAGACCCAGTACTTC

j_gene: TRBJ2-1
v_gene: TRBV6-1
abundance: few
d_gene: .
CDR3aa: CASRRGREKRYNEQFF
CDR3nt: TGTGCCAGCAGGAGGGGGCGGGAGAAACGCTACAATGAGCAGTTCTTC